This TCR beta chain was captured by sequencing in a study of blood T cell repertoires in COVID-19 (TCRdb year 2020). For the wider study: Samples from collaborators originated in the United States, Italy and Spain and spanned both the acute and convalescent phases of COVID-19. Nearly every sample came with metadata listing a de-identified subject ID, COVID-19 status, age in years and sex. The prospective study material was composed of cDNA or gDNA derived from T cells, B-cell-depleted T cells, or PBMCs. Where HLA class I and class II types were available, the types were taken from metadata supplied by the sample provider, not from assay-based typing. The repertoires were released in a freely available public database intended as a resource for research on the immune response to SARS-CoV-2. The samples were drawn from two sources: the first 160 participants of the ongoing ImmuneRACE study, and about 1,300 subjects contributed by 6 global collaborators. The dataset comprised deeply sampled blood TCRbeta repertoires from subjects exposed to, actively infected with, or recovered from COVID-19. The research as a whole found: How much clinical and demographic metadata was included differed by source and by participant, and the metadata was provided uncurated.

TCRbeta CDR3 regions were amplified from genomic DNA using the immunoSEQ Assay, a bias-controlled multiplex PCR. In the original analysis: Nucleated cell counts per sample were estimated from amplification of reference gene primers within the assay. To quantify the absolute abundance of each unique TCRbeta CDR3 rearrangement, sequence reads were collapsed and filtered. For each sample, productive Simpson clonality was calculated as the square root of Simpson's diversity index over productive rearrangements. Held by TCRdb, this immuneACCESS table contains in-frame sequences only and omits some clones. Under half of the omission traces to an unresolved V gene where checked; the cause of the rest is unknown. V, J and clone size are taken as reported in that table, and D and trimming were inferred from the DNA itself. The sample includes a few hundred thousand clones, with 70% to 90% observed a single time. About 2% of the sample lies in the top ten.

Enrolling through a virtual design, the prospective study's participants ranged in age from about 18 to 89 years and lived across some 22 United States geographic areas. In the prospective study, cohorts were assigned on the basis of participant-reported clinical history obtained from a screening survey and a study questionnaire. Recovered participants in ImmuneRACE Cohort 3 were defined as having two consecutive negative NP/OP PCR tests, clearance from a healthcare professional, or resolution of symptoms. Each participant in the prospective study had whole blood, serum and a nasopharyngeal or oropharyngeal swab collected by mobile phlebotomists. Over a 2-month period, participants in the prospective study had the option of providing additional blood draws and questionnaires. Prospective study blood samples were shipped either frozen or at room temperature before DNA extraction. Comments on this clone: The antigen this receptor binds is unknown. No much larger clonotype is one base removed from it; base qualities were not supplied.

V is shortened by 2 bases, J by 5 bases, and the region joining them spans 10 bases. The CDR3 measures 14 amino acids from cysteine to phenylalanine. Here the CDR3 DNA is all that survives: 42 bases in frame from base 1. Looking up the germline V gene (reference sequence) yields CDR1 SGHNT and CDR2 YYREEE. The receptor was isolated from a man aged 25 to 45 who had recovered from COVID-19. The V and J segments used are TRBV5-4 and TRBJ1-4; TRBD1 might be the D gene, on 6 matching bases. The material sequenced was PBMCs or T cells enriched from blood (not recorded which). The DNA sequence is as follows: TGTGCCAGCAGCTTCTCCGGGACAAATGAAAAACTGTTTTTT. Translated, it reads CASSFSGTNEKLFF.